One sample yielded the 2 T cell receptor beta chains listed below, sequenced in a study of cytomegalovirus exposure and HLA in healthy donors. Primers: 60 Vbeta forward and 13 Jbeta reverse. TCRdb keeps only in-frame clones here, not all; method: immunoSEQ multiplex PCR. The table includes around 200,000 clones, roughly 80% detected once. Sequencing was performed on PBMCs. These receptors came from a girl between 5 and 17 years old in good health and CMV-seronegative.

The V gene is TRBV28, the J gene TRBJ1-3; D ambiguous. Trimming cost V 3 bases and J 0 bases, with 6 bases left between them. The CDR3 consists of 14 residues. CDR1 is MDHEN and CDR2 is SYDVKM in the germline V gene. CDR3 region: CASSFYSSGNTIYF. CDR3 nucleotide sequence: TGTGCCAGCAGTTTTTACAGCTCTGGAAACACCATATATTTT.

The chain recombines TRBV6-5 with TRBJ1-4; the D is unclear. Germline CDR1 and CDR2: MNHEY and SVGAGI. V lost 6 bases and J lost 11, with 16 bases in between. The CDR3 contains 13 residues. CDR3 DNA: TGTGCCAGCAGCCGTCCGGGAGCGGGGAAACTGTTTTTT. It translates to CASSRPGAGKLFF.